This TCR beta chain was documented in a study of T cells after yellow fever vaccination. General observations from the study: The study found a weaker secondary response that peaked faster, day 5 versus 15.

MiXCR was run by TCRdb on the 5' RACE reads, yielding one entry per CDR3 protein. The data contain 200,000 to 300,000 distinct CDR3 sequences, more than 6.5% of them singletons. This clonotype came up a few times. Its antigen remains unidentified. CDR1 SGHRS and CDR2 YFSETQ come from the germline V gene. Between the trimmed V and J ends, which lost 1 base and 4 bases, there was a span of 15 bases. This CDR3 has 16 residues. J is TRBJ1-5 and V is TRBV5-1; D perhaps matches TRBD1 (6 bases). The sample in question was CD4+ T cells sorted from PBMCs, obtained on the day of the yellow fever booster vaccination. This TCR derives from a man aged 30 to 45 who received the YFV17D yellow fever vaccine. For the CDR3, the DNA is TGCGCCAGCAGCTTGCGTCCAGGGGATTTAAATCAGCCCCAGCATTTT. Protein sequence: CASSLRPGDLNQPQHF.